What follows describes a single TCR beta chain. This entry belongs to a study of early T cells in non-severe SARS-CoV-2 infection. Attachment of unique molecular identifiers was made to individual cDNA molecules. TCRdb independently ran MiXCR on the 5' RACE reads; one entry per CDR3 protein. Seen here are tens of thousands of distinct CDR3 sequences, approximately 10% observed once, and the top ten hold 12%. Trimming removed 3 bases at V and 1 base at J, with 6 bases between. CDR3 size: 14 residues. CDR1 and CDR2 from the germline V gene are SGHTA and FQGNSA. The TCR comes from an adult who was a healthcare worker with PCR-confirmed SARS-CoV-2 infection or an uninfected control (not recorded which). The chain carries TRBV7-2 and TRBJ2-2; the D gene is possibly TRBD2 (6 bases). The sequenced material came from whole blood. CDR3 DNA: TGTGCCAGCAGCTTCGGGGGGAACACCGGGGAGCTGTTTTTT. Amino acids: CASSFGGNTGELFF. Variable domain in full (rest from reference TRBV7-2 and TRBJ2-2): GAGVSQSPSNKVTEKGKDVELRCDPISGHTALYWYRQSLGQGLEFLIYFQGNSAPDKSGLPSDRFSAERTGGSVSTLTIQRTQQEDSAVYLCASSFGGNTGELFFGEGSRLTVL.